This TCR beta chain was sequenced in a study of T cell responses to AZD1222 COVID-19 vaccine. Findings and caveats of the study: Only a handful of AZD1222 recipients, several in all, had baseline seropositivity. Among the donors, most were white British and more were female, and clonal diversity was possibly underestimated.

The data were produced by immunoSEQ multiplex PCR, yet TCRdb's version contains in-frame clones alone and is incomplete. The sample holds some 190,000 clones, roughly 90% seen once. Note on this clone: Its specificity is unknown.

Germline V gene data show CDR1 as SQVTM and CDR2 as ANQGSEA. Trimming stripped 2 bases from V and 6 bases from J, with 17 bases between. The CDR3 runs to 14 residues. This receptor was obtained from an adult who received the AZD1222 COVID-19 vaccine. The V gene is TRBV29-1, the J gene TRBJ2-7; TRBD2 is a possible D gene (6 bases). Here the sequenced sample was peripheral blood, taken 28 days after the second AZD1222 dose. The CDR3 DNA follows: TGCAGCGTTGAACGGGCGGGGTTGAGGGGCGAGCAGTACTTC. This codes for CSVERAGLRGEQYF.